These T cell receptor beta chains were read from a single sample in a study of T-cell memory formation after mild COVID-19. TCRdb recomputed calls from the 5' RACE reads with MiXCR, one row per CDR3 protein. The sample carries about 140,000 distinct CDR3 sequences, around 13% recorded once. The material sequenced was PBMCs or a T cell subset sorted from them (not recorded which). Receptors were obtained from an adult woman who had mild COVID-19 (a few samples of this study predate the infection). Cell type and time point are not known. CDR3s leave out the opening cysteine and the closing phenylalanine or tryptophan.

V gene,CDR3 protein
TRBV5-1,ASRPTGGPEISYT
TRBV20-1,SARVPVDETQY
TRBV12-3/TRBV12-4,ASSPIAGVITDTQY
TRBV5-1,ASSIRGQETQY
TRBV20-1,SATTRLAGELF
TRBV29-1,SVAGITDTQY
TRBV6-5,ASSYSGTGAIGEKLF
TRBV5-1,ASSPGQGLNTEAF
TRBV2,ASSGGRALNEQF
TRBV4-3,ASSQDLATTYNEQF
TRBV29-1,SVAPGGGGAF
TRBV3-1,ASSKGANEQF
TRBV4-3,ASSPSSGEQY
TRBV5-1,ASSPGGAPTKTQY
TRBV7-2,ASSLGPGGPSTDTQY
TRBV7-6,ASSFRLTAAGDTQY
TRBV7-3,ASSGLAGVEQF
TRBV5-1,ASSLAGGSQSGNTIY
TRBV6-5,ASSYSTDGYTFTDTQY
TRBV12-3/TRBV12-4,ASSFSGGKETQY
TRBV4-1,ASSQGHGLDNEQF
TRBV7-9,ASSYGPAGETQY
TRBV20-1,SARGRHNEQF
TRBV12-3/TRBV12-4,ASSLTGKETQY
TRBV30,AWCDSSYEQY
TRBV5-1,ASSLGRAEKLF
TRBV7-8,ASSLAPPAASSQPQH
TRBV6-2/TRBV6-3,ASSRDRGRDEQY
TRBV29-1,SVESGGFPTYEQY
TRBV20-1,SARTSGTGYTSPLH
TRBV12-3/TRBV12-4,ASSTTGLEINEQF
TRBV7-6,ASSQTVLYNEQF
TRBV4-1,ASSQDGGGGTYEQY
TRBV4-3,ASSQELVAQGNYGYT
TRBV11-3,ASSPLGGELF
TRBV11-2,ASTPIQGLGTEAF
TRBV12-3/TRBV12-4,ASSPGPSEETQY
TRBV25-1,ASAMTSVNEQF
TRBV14,ASSQGQATNEKLF
TRBV4-3,ASSQEPSGAGELF
TRBV12-5,ASGLVLGQNPEAF
TRBV29-1,SGSGRAGVTGELF
TRBV29-1,SVPITTGGSYGYT
TRBV6-5,AAGGGLVTEAF
TRBV30,AWSPDRLNEKLF
TRBV4-1,ASSPPGQGVLATNEKLF
TRBV7-9,ASSFTERESGYEQY
TRBV6-5,ASRPWTGNQETQY